A selection of T cell receptor beta chains follows, all from one sample in a study of blood T cell repertoires in COVID-19. Libraries were prepared by immunoSEQ multiplex PCR; TCRdb keeps only in-frame clonotypes and omits some of them. The data show 140,000 to 150,000 clones, with about nine tenths seen just once and about 4.1% held by the top ten. The sequencing input was PBMCs or T cells enriched from blood (not recorded which). The receptors come from a middle-aged woman who had been exposed to COVID-19. Both conserved end residues are part of each CDR3.

V	J	CDR3
TRBV19	TRBJ1-4	CASMWGQVPEKLFF
TRBV6-2/TRBV6-3	TRBJ2-7	CASSYSPASGRRHEQYF
TRBV29-1	TRBJ1-1	CSAVGTGKGDTEAFF
TRBV10-1	TRBJ2-3	CASSGEREFTDTQYF
TRBV10-1	TRBJ2-3	CASSEPAGRTDTQYF
TRBV18	TRBJ2-2	CASSPPGGTGELFF
TRBV11-2	TRBJ2-7	CASSLDRGPYEQYF
TRBV3-1/TRBV3-2	TRBJ1-5	CASSQGGQQLQPQHF
TRBV15	TRBJ1-5	CATSRGRVKPQHF
TRBV7-2	TRBJ1-2	CASSDRGNFGYTF
TRBV2	TRBJ1-2	CASRVGTDYGYTF
TRBV7-9	TRBJ1-2	CASSLADSYGYTF
TRBV27	TRBJ2-7	CASSGSRSGYEQYF
TRBV18	TRBJ2-1	CASSPQPGLVANEQFF
TRBV7-8	TRBJ1-1	CASSLSGVYTEAFF
TRBV5-1	TRBJ2-3	CASSLMLLAGGNTQYF